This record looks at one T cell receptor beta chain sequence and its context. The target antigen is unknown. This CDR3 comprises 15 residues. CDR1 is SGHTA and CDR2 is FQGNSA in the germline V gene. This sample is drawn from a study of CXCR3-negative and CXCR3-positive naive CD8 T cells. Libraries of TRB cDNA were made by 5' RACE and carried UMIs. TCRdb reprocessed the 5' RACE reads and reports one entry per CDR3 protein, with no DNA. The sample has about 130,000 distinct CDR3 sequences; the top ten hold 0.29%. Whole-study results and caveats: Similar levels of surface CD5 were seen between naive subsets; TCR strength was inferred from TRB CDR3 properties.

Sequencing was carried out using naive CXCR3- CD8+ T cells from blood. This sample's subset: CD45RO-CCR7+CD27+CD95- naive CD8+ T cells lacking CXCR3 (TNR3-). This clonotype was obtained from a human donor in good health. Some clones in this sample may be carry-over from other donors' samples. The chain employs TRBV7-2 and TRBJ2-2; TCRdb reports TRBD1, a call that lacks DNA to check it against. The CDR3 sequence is CASSDRDKYTGELFF.